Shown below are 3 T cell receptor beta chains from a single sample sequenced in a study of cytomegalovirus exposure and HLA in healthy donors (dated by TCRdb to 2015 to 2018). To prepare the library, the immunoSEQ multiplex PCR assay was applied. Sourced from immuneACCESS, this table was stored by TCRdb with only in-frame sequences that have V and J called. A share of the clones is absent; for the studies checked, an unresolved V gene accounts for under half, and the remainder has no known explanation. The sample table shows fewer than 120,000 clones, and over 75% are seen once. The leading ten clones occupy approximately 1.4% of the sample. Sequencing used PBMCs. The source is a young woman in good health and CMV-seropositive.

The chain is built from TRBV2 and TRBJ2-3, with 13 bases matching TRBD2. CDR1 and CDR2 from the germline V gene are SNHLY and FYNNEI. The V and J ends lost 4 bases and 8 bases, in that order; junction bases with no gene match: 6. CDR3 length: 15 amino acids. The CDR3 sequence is CASSGTSGGAGTQYF. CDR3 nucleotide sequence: TGTGCCAGCAGTGGAACTAGCGGGGGGGCCGGTACGCAGTATTTT. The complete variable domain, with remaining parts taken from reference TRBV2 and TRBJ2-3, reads EPEVTQTPSHQVTQMGQEVILRCVPISNHLYFYWYRQILGQKVEFLVSFYNNEISEKSEIFDDQFSVERPDGSNFTLKIRSTKLEDSAMYFCASSGTSGGAGTQYFGPGTRLTVL.

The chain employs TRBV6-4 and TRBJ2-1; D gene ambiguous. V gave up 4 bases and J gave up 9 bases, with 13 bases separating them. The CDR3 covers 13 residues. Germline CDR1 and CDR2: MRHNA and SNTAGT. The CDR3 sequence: CASSALVFSEQFF. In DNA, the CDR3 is TGTGCCAGCAGTGCCCTCGTATTTAGTGAGCAGTTCTTC.

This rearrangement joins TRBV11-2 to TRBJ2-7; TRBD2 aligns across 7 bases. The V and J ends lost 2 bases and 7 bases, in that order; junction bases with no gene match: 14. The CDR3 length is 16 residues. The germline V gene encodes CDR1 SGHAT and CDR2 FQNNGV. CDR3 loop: CASSLNPKMGEGEQYF. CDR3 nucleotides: TGTGCCAGCAGCTTAAATCCCAAGATGGGGGAGGGAGAGCAGTACTTC.